This entry concerns a single T cell receptor beta chain. Its target is not known. Scientists ran DNA taken from cultured CD4+ T cells through the Oncomine TCR Beta short-read assay for sequencing. TCRdb passed the PCR reads through MiXCR, listing each CDR3 protein once. The sample records under 7,000 distinct CDR3 sequences, approximately 39% being singletons. The treatment was: roughly 10-day PBMC culture with coronavirus spike peptide pools or control peptides (ViraFEST assay). Before the COVID-19 pandemic (2011-2018), CD4+ T cells were obtained from the unexposed donor. V was trimmed by 5 bases and J by 5 bases, leaving 21 bases between them. CDR1 is DFQATT and CDR2 is SNEGSKA in the germline V gene (reference sequence). The CDR3 consists of 15 residues. This record belongs to a study of vaccination and CD4 T cells after COVID-19.

Sequenced sample: CD4+ T cells from blood, cultured in vitro. The clonotype comes from a human donor in good health. This sequence joins TRBV20-1 and TRBJ1-2; D perhaps matches TRBD1 (6 bases). The CDR3, as DNA: TGCAGTGCTGGGGGTAGGGGGAAATCCCCTTATGGCTACACCTTC. As protein: CSAGGRGKSPYGYTF.